This TCR beta chain came from a study of cytomegalovirus exposure and HLA in healthy donors (dated by TCRdb to about 2017). Describing the broader study: An earlier analysis of some 620 of the donors reported about 260 Gb of sequence data and roughly 120 million unique TCR beta sequences obtained from approximately 180 million T cells. An early release that covered some 640 HLA-typed donors contained about 290 gigabases of sequencing data and around 85 million unique TCR sequences. The genetic ancestry cluster associated with self-reported Caucasian donors included 81% of the approximately 430 genotyped donors. The study aimed to test whether signatures of past pathogen exposure could be identified by cataloging public T cell receptors. Using immunosequencing, the study profiled T cell repertoires from 666 subjects and related those repertoires to cytomegalovirus serostatus. Besides the first cohort of more than 650 subjects, a separate validation cohort made up of over a hundred different subjects was used. The study combined high-throughput TCR immunosequencing, statistical association of individual TCRs with disease status, and machine learning to predict cytomegalovirus infection status. To study patterns of TCR occurrence, a later analysis re-analyzed previously published TCR beta repertoires from around 670 donors and added high-resolution HLA genotyping. Rather than drawing on any new phenotypic data, the later analysis identified candidate immune exposures from TCR beta sequences and the way those sequences occurred across donors. In an earlier analysis of a few hundred of the donors, high-throughput TCR beta sequencing was used to judge whether each TCR beta V gene segment behaved as functional or pseudogenic. Donor age, sex, ethnicity and CMV serostatus were compiled together with the repertoire data. Genome-wide SNP genotypes for about three fifths of the roughly 670 donors were used in a later genetic analysis, which treated that subset as a discovery cohort. All discovery cohort repertoires had been generated on a single sequencing platform. HLA typing covered class I and class II loci at four-digit resolution. The number of typed donors differed by locus: roughly 629-630 for A, B, C, DRB1 and DQB1; about 520 for DQA1; over 600 for DPA1; and 400 to 480 for DPB1. Roughly five DR-DQ haplotypes were handled as single units for association and clustering, since linkage in the cohort was strong. Across approximately 400 genotyped donors of the cohort, an average of about 240,000 unique TCR beta nucleotide sequences per donor were sequenced, and approximately 17% of those sequences were non-productive. What the authors observed across the whole study: Specific HLA alleles were associated with 16,951 TCR beta sequences at a false discovery rate of 0.05 in a later analysis. CMV serostatus was the only immune exposure information available for the cohort. Sequencing depth was assumed to be roughly uniform across donors in the presence/absence analyses, though that assumption may not hold. A later analysis found that TCR association rates varied across HLA loci, with DRB1 alleles showing the most associated TCRs and HLA-C alleles the fewest. It was suggested by the authors that the approach could potentially be generalized to other disease states and immunological phenotypes. The earlier analysis of 587 of the donors excluded roughly 16 rarely observed V segments, including chromosome 9 orphons, because counts were too low. A group of highly shared sequence variants was considered likely to be a technical artifact of the sequencing pipeline. In a later analysis, several top co-occurrence clusters were reported to appear linked to parvovirus B19, influenza, CMV and Epstein-Barr virus. In an earlier analysis of some 540 of the donors, most TCR beta V segments appeared in productive rearrangements about 87% or about 30% of the time, broadly matching IMGT annotations. When HLA alleles, especially DR and DQ, strongly co-occurred, TCR associations were difficult to assign to individual alleles. Linkage disequilibrium might explain the correlated functional status among segregating V segments, but an unknown experimental factor could not be excluded. A further reported finding was that TCR beta sequences accurately predicted the HLA-A and HLA-B alleles for most subjects in the first cohort. Because the 87-base-pair reads could not distinguish some IMGT-functional V segments, including TRBV6-2 and TRBV6-3, those segments were excluded. Compared with the approximately 600-donor mean, donors in an Asian-associated ancestry cluster had fewer N-insertions in productive TCRs, according to a later genetic analysis. Because some donors lacked HLA typing at each locus, the association tests relied only on the typed subset. Across donors, most TCR sequences were observed very rarely, whereas some public TCRs were present in many individuals. A few of the identified cytomegalovirus-associated TCR beta chains were confirmed in vitro to be specific for cytomegalovirus antigens. V-gene and J-gene trimming of TCR beta chains was associated with a missense DCLRE1C variant in a later genetic analysis, and the association was replicated in an independent cohort. In the study, 150 to 200 TCR beta chains were listed as associated with cytomegalovirus. In a later analysis, HLA-associated TCR beta chains were found to be more clonally expanded and to have lower generation probabilities than equally common non-associated chains. A later analysis found that most CMV-associated TCR beta chains appeared HLA-restricted, with HLA associations seemingly driven largely by CMV exposure. The cohort was sequenced for TCR beta chains only, and without alpha or paired-chain data the features that could be detected were limited. The classifier was reported to diagnose cytomegalovirus status with high specificity and sensitivity in both the original and validation cohorts.

In total, approximately 700 healthy bone marrow donors made up the cohort. All cohort members were sampled while nominally healthy, although unrecorded immune exposures were likely present. The donor was CMV seropositive and was included in the group of about 290 seropositive cohort members. Each donor provided a peripheral blood sample, and peripheral blood mononuclear cells were used for TCR beta sequencing. The Qiagen DNeasy Blood Extraction Kit was used to extract genomic DNA from the blood cell samples. Trimming costs V 4 bases and J 8 bases, and their ends lie 14 bases apart. The CDR3, cysteine through phenylalanine, is 12 amino acids long. Left in the record is the CDR3 DNA by itself, 36 bases read in frame from the first base. CDR1 is given as SQVTM and CDR2 as ANQGSEA, both from the germline V gene. Library preparation used the immunoSEQ multiplex PCR assay. A mixture of 60 forward primers for TCR Vbeta segments and 13 reverse primers for TCR Jbeta segments was used in the multiplex PCR. Amplification of the CDR3 region of rearranged TCR beta genes was performed with a multiplex PCR assay on genomic DNA. The Illumina HiSeq System was used to sequence the amplified TCR beta libraries as 87-base-pair reads. The original pipeline was this. A later analysis counted about 80 million unique TCR beta chains across the 550 to 800 repertoires, and about 10 million of these chains were shared by at least two donors. Raw reads were error-corrected and collapsed into unique sequences with a nearest-neighbor algorithm that merged closely related sequences to remove PCR and sequencing errors. V, D and J gene segments were assigned by aligning CDR3 sequences to IMGT reference sequences. For a sequence to be retained, a match of at least six nucleotides was required to both a V gene segment and a J gene segment. A rearrangement counted as productive if the CDR3 had no stop codons and remained in frame with V and J, and every other rearrangement counted as non-productive. Following IMGT convention, CDR3 was defined as the stretch from the second conserved V-encoded cysteine up to the conserved J-encoded phenylalanine. The earlier analysis of about 530 of the donors excluded any sequence lacking an unambiguous match to a single V gene segment. An earlier analysis of about 600 of the donors called V segments functional above 56.7% productive rearrangements and segregating when the between-donor standard deviation exceeded 5%. A statistical classification framework was developed to diagnose cytomegalovirus status using the catalog of TCR beta chain sequences. A later analysis assigned V and J genes by comparing TCR nucleotide sequences with IMGT/GENE-DB human TR gene sequences. The TCRdist pipeline was used in a later analysis to assign CDR3 sequences and most-parsimonious VDJ recombination scenarios. In a later analysis, every TCR beta chain was defined by the combination of its CDR3 amino acid sequence and its V-gene family, and reads without a unique V-gene family were dropped. A later analysis removed 592 highly shared, low-generation-probability nucleotide sequences to deal with suspected cross-contamination and a sequencing artifact. In a later analysis, a clonal expansion index for each public chain was calculated from normalized within-repertoire ranks of inferred template counts. Generation probabilities in a later analysis came from a VDJ recombination model fitted to out-of-frame rearrangements, and those results were checked against IGoR. In a later analysis, hypergeometric tests were used to score TCR-TCR, TCR-HLA and TCR-CMV co-occurrence, with a repertoire-size bias correction applied to TCR pairs. False discovery rates were estimated in a later analysis by permuting HLA or CMV assignments 20 times. In a later analysis, co-occurring TCRs were grouped with DBSCAN, and TCRdist sequence similarity was added when clustering was performed within HLA-allele-positive subsets. Repertoires with fewer than 30,000 or more than 120,000 public chains were left out of co-occurrence clustering, as were a few repertoires with anomalous nucleotide sharing. This immuneACCESS table, as held by TCRdb, lists in-frame sequences with V and J called but not all clones. Of the missing ones, under half trace to an unresolved V gene in checked studies; the others have no known cause. V and J calls plus clone size are reproduced from that table; the DNA served to infer D and trimming. The sample table holds roughly 150,000 clones, of which 60% to 80% were seen once. The ten largest clones represent about 11% of the sample.

As concerns this clone: Its antigen remains unidentified. Base qualities are not at hand, and no much larger clone is one base apart.

Rearrangement joined TRBV29-1 to TRBJ1-1; the D gene identity is not certain. Sequencing was done on a sample of PBMCs. The receptor comes from a man between 18 and 29 years old in good health and CMV-seropositive. The nucleotides read TGCAGCGTTGTGGCCGGAGGGATCGAAGCTTTCTTT. It specifies CSVVAGGIEAFF.